The present T cell receptor beta chain was sequenced within a study of T cell clonality in common variable immunodeficiency. The method was immunoSEQ multiplex PCR; TCRdb's version includes in-frame clones alone and lacks a portion of them. Sampling found around 30,000 clones, none seen once. This clone was counted at least ten times. The CDR3 end falls 3 residues outside the read, so it is completed with the germline J gene. CDR1 and CDR2 from the germline V gene are SEHNR and FQNEAQ (reference sequence). Trimming cost V 5 bases and J 5 bases, with 14 bases left between them. CDR3 length: 14 amino acids.

The sample was peripheral blood mononuclear cells. This TCR was recovered from a person between 18 and 75 years old in good health. The chain carries TRBV7-9 and TRBJ2-3; no firm D call. The sequenced CDR3 bases are TGTGCCAGCAGCGCCCGACAAGAAGGAGATACG. This codes for CASSARQEGDT. The whole CDR3 protein reads CASSARQEGDTQYF.